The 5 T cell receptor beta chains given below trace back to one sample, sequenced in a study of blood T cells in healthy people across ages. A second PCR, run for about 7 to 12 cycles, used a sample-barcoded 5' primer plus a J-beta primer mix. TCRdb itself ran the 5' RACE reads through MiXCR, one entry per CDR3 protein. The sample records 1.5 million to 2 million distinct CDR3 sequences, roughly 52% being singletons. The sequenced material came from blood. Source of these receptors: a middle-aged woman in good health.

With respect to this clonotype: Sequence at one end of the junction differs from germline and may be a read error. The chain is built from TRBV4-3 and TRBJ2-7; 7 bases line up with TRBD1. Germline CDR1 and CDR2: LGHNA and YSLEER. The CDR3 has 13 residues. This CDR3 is CASSRDSSYGQYF. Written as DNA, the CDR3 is TGCGCCAGCAGCCGGGACAGCTCCTACGGGCAGTACTTC.

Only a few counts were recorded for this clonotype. The CDR3 protein is CASSVGTGGIEQYF. CDR3 sequence (DNA): TGTGCCAGCAGCGTAGGGACAGGGGGCATCGAGCAGTACTTC. The V call is TRBV9, the J call TRBJ2-7; TRBD1 agrees at 11 bases. Germline V gene lookup returns CDR1 SGDLS and CDR2 YYNGEE. V shed 0 bases, J shed 6 bases, and the junction held 2 bases outside the gene matches. This CDR3 is 14 amino acids long. The entire variable domain, with the rest obtained from reference TRBV9 and TRBJ2-7, is as follows: DSGVTQTPKHLITATGQRVTLRCSPRSGDLSVYWYQQSLDQGLQFLIQYYNGEERAKGNILERFSAQQFPDLHSELNLSSLELGDSALYFCASSVGTGGIEQYFGPGTRLTVT.

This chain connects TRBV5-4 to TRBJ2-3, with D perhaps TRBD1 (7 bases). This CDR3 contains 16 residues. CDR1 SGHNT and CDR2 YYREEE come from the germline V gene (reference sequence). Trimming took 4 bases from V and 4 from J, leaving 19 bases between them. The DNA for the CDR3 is TGTGCCAGCAGCCTGAGACAGGGCGGGATGGCAGATACGCAGTATTTT. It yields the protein CASSLRQGGMADTQYF.

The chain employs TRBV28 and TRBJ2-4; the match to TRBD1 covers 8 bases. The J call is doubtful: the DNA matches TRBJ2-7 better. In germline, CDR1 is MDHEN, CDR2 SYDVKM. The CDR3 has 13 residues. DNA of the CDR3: TGTGCCAGCAGGCGACCAGGGGGCTCCGAGCAGTACTTC. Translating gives CASRRPGGSEQYF.

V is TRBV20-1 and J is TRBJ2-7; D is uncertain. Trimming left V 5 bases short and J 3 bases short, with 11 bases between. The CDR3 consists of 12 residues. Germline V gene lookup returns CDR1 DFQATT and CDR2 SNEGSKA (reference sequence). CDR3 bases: TGCAGTGCTGATCCAACGGACTACGAGCAGTACTTC. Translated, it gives CSADPTDYEQYF.